The present TCR beta chain was sequenced within a study of blood T cell repertoires in COVID-19. Sequencing was performed with immunoSEQ multiplex PCR; in TCRdb, only in-frame clones are kept and a portion is missing. The sample has under 95,000 clones, over 65% seen once. Comments on this clone: A read error may produce the germline difference seen at one junction end.

The receptor was isolated from a man in his forties or fifties with active or convalescent COVID-19. The specimen was peripheral blood.

The CDR3 protein is CASSFDRTGFGLHF. As DNA, the CDR3 is TGTGCCAGCAGCTTTGATCGGACAGGGTTCGGCTTGCACTTC. This chain uses TRBV5-4 with TRBJ2-7; 8 nucleotides line up with TRBD1. CDR1 SGHNT and CDR2 YYREEE come from the germline V gene (reference sequence). The length of the CDR3 is 14 residues.